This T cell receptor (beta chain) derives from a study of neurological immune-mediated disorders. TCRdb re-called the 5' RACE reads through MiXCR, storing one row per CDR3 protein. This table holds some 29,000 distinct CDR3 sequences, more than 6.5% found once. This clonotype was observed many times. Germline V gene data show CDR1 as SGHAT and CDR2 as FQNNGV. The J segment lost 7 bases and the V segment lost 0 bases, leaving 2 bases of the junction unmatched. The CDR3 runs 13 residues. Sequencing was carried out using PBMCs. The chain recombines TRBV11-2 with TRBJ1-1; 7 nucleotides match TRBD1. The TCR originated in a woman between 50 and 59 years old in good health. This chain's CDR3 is CASSLEQGSEAFF. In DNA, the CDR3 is TGTGCCAGCAGCTTAGAACAGGGGAGTGAAGCTTTCTTT.